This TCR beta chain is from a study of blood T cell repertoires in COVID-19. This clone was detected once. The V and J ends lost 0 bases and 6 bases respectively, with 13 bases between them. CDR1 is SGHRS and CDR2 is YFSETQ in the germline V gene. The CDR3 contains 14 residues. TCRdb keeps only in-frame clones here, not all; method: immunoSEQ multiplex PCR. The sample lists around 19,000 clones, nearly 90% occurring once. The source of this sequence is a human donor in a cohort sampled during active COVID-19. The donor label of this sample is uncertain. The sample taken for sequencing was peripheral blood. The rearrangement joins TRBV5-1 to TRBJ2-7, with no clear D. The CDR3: CASSLEYFGSEQYF. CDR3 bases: TGCGCCAGCAGCTTGGAATACTTCGGTTCCGAGCAGTACTTC.